The 12 T cell receptor beta chains presented below share a single source sample, sequenced in a study of naive and memory T cell subsets. Two oligonucleotides, mixed equimolar, formed the beta constant-region primer covering TRBC1 and TRBC2. Nested alpha and beta constant-region primers with the SP2 primer drove four PCR rounds on ligated cDNA. TCRdb re-called the UMI-ligation and nested PCR reads through MiXCR, storing one row per CDR3 protein. This table has tens of thousands of distinct CDR3 sequences, around 20% appearing once. Material: effector memory CD4+ T cells from blood. Documented subset: effector memory, CD45RA- CD27-. Every receptor here comes from a human donor in good health.

This clonotype turned up a few times. The chain couples TRBV7-9 to TRBJ1-1; 7 bases match TRBD1. This CDR3 has 13 amino acids. The V segment lost 0 bases and the J segment 7 bases; nucleotides outside the gene matches: 2. From germline, CDR1 is SEHNR and CDR2 FQNEAQ (reference sequence). CDR3 loop: CASSLAGQIEAFF. DNA of the CDR3: TGTGCCAGCAGCTTAGCGGGACAGATTGAAGCTTTCTTT.

This clonotype was observed a few times. The chain combines TRBV29-1 with TRBJ2-1; the D gene is possibly TRBD1 (6 bases). This CDR3 contains 14 residues. Germline CDR1 SQVTM, CDR2 ANQGSEA. Trimming stripped 4 bases from V and 9 bases from J, with 19 bases between. The CDR3 protein is CSVGAGTFRSEQFF. DNA of the CDR3: TGCAGCGTTGGGGCCGGGACATTTAGAAGTGAGCAGTTCTTC.

This clonotype was detected only a few times. The J gene is TRBJ2-1, the V gene TRBV6-1; TRBD2 matches at 10 bases. Germline V lookup: CDR1 MNHNS, CDR2 SASEGT. Trimming took 8 bases from V and 8 from J; bases not matched to a gene: 6. This CDR3 is 13 amino acids long. CDR3 DNA: TGTGCCAGCGAACTAGCGGGATTATATGAGCAGTTCTTC. Its translation is CASELAGLYEQFF.

This clonotype occurred many times. The chain uses TRBV29-1 and TRBJ2-2; 8 positions agree with TRBD1. Germline V lookup: CDR1 SQVTM, CDR2 ANQGSEA. The V segment lost 7 bases and the J segment 3 bases; nucleotides outside the gene matches: 10. The CDR3 length is 15 residues. In DNA form, the CDR3 reads TGCAGCGCTAAGACCGGGACAGGCTACACCGGGGAGCTGTTTTTT. Its protein product is CSAKTGTGYTGELFF.

This clonotype has just a few counts. The V call is TRBV3-1, the J call TRBJ1-5; D is possibly TRBD1 (5 bases). This CDR3 has 15 residues. Germline CDR1 is LGHDT and CDR2 is YNNKEL (reference sequence). V lost 0 bases and J lost 5, with 11 bases in between. The CDR3 reads CASSQDLTVYQPQHF. The CDR3 DNA follows: TGTGCCAGCAGCCAAGATTTGACAGTCTATCAGCCCCAGCATTTT.

This clonotype was counted only a few times. The rearrangement links TRBV29-1 to TRBJ1-1; the match to TRBD1 covers 8 bases. Losses at the gene ends were 7 bases for V and 5 bases for J; bases not matched to a gene: 6. CDR1 and CDR2 from the germline V gene are SQVTM and ANQGSEA. The CDR3 is 12 amino acids. The CDR3 spells CSAAGGRTEAFF. The CDR3 nucleotides are TGCAGCGCTGCAGGGGGCCGGACTGAAGCTTTCTTT.

The sample holds a few counts of this clonotype. The chain combines TRBV29-1 with TRBJ1-2; unclear D gene. The CDR3 covers 12 residues. Germline CDR1 reads SQVTM; CDR2 reads ANQGSEA. V was shortened by 8 bases and J by 0 bases, with 10 bases between the two germline ends. This CDR3 is CSTAGSNYGYTF. The CDR3 coding sequence is TGCAGCACGGCAGGTTCTAACTATGGCTACACCTTC.

The V gene is TRBV10-3, the J gene TRBJ2-7; 9 bases are a match to TRBD1. The CDR3 totals 14 residues. V dropped 8 bases and J dropped 2; count of bases not matched to a gene: 7. Germline V lookup: CDR1 ENHRY, CDR2 SYGVKD. The CDR3 bases are TGTGCCATCGGCACAGGGGGCGATCCCTACGAGCAGTACTTC. Translation gives CAIGTGGDPYEQYF.

The chain carries TRBV7-2 and TRBJ2-5; a possible D gene is TRBD2 (6 bases). The germline V and J ends were trimmed by 5 bases and 1 base, with 17 bases remaining between them. There are 16 residues in the CDR3. Germline values: CDR1 SGHTA, CDR2 FQGNSA. CDR3 bases: TGTGCCAGCAGCAAGGGGACTCGGGTCCCCCAAGAGACCCAGTACTTC. Amino acid sequence: CASSKGTRVPQETQYF.

The rearrangement uses TRBV11-2 and TRBJ2-5, with a tentative D call TRBD1 (6 bases). The CDR3 extends over 14 amino acids. The germline gives CDR1 SGHAT, CDR2 FQNNGV. With 5 bases removed from V and 7 bases from J, the gap between germline ends came to 17 bases. The CDR3 nucleotides read TGTGCCAGCAGCGTGACAGGCACCGTGGGGACCCAGTACTTC. This encodes CASSVTGTVGTQYF.

J is TRBJ2-3 and V is TRBV7-8; D uncertain. V dropped 1 base and J dropped 4 bases, with 15 bases sitting between them. CDR3 length: 16 residues. CDR1 and CDR2 (germline): SGHVS, FQNEAQ. CDR3 bases: TGTGCCAGCAGCTTAGGGGCAGCGAGGAAGGCAGATACGCAGTATTTT. Encoded protein: CASSLGAARKADTQYF.

This clonotype has at least ten counts. The chain recombines TRBV20-1 with TRBJ2-6, with D possibly called TRBD1 or TRBD2 (6 bases each). Trimming stripped 3 bases from V and 3 bases from J, with 12 bases between. This CDR3 contains 15 residues. CDR1 is DFQATT and CDR2 is SNEGSKA in the germline V gene (reference sequence). The CDR3 DNA sequence: TGCAGTGCTAGCTCCGGGGGCTTTGGGGCCAACGTCCTGACTTTC. Encoded protein: CSASSGGFGANVLTF.